This T cell receptor (beta chain) stems from a study of identical twins. All of the donors were Caucasians in good health. The study's findings and limits: In beta out-of-frame sequences, the excess sharing between twins was weaker.

Unique molecular identifiers were present on the cDNA, which also gained a universal primer site by template switching. MiXCR was run by TCRdb on the 5' RACE reads, yielding one entry per CDR3 protein. In the table there are about 460,000 distinct CDR3 sequences, over 12% of which are singletons. The table lists this clonotype with many counts. Antigen: not known. CDR3 size: 13 residues. In germline, CDR1 is KGHDR, CDR2 SFDVKD. The junction had 6 bases not matched to a gene; V was cut back by 9 bases and J by 4 bases. These data were likewise used in another study, on yellow fever vaccine responses in identical twins.

This TCR was recovered from a woman between 18 and 30 years old in good health. The sequenced sample was CD4+ T cells sorted from blood. The V and J genes are TRBV24-1 and TRBJ2-5; 8 positions agree with TRBD1. The CDR3 DNA is TGTGCCACCGCGGGGACAGGACGAGAGACCCAGTACTTC. Translation: CATAGTGRETQYF.